This TCR beta chain comes out of a study of blood T cell repertoires in COVID-19. For the study at large: Samples of COVID-19 (acute and convalescent) were obtained from the United States, Italy and Spain. T cells, B-cell-depleted T cells, or PBMCs supplied cDNA or gDNA.

In the authors' methods: Using reference gene primer amplification, nucleated cell counts were estimated. Assay: immunoSEQ multiplex PCR; the TCRdb copy retains only in-frame clones and omits some. That table supplies the V and J calls and clone size; D and trimming were determined from the DNA. The sample shows a few hundred thousand clones, 65% to 85% of them seen only once. The CDR3 length is 14 residues. The V gene end was trimmed by 5 bases and the J gene end by 5 bases; junction bases not matched to a gene: 5. CDR1 and CDR2 from the germline V gene are SGHAT and FQDESV (reference sequence). The rearrangement links TRBV11-1 to TRBJ1-1; 10 nucleotides line up with TRBD1. Material: peripheral blood. This TCR came from a woman of 80 years or more with acute or convalescent COVID-19. Here the CDR3 reads CASSPTGGRTEAFF. The CDR3 bases are TGTGCCAGCAGCCCGACAGGGGGCCGGACTGAAGCTTTCTTT. The full variable domain, its missing parts supplied by reference TRBV11-1 and TRBJ1-1, is EAEVAQSPRYKITEKSQAVAFWCDPISGHATLYWYRQILGQGPELLVQFQDESVVDDSQLPKDRFSAERLKGVDSTLKIQPAELGDSAMYLCASSPTGGRTEAFFGQGTRLTVV.